This T cell receptor beta chain was obtained from a study of shared clonotypes between healthy human individuals. On the study more broadly: For every donor, three CD4 naive, three CD4 memory, two CD8 naive and one CD8 memory plates were used.

On this clone itself: Its antigen is as yet unknown.

The study's findings and limits: In this cohort, only blood was sampled, and tissue repertoires likely differ.

The V end lost 4 bases, the J end lost 9 bases, and 9 bases lay between the germline ends. The CDR3 consists of 11 residues. Per germline, CDR1 KGHSH and CDR2 LQKENI. Generated by immunoSEQ multiplex PCR, the TCRdb table keeps only in-frame clones and is missing some. The sample has some 200,000 clones, roughly 91% seen once; the top ten hold about 0.07%. The genes are TRBV18 and TRBJ2-5; possible D gene TRBD2, 6 bases. The sample comprised naive CD4+ T cells sorted from blood. Subset specified: CD45RA+ positively selected. The receptor comes from a woman aged 25 to 39 in good health. The CDR3 reads CASSREEAQYF. For the CDR3, the DNA is TGTGCCAGCTCACGGGAGGAGGCCCAGTACTTC.